The TCR beta chain described here comes from a study of T cell responses to AZD1222 COVID-19 vaccine. Points from the study as a whole: The donor group comprised mostly white British people and more females; the analysis possibly underestimated clonal diversity. Across the whole spike, CD4 TCRs peaked at regions 160-218 and 743-854. Of the AZD1222 recipients, only 5 to 7 were seropositive at baseline. Following two doses of AZD1222, Spike-specific TCR breadth and depth rose.

The germline V gene encodes CDR1 LGHNA and CDR2 YNFKEQ. V dropped 0 bases and J dropped 7; count of bases not matched to a gene: 10. CDR3 size: 17 residues. Clones were sequenced by immunoSEQ multiplex PCR, and TCRdb holds only the in-frame ones, with some missing. The sample has some 200,000 clones, around 89% seen once. With regard to this clone: The antigen is undetermined.

Sample: peripheral blood, taken 28 days after the second AZD1222 dose. The chain recombines TRBV4-2 with TRBJ2-7; TRBD1 agrees at 12 bases. The clonotype comes from an adult who received the AZD1222 COVID-19 vaccine. This chain's CDR3 is CASSQDPRGTGGREQYF. In DNA, the CDR3 is TGTGCCAGCAGCCAAGATCCGCGGGGGACAGGGGGCAGGGAGCAGTACTTC.